This T cell receptor (beta chain) was sequenced for a study of blood T cell repertoires in COVID-19. The overall study: COVID-19 samples, acute and convalescent, were from the United States, Italy and Spain. The analysed material was cDNA or gDNA that came from T cells, B-cell-depleted T cells, or PBMCs.

The CDR3 contains 16 residues. Germline V gene sequence: CDR1 MNHNY, CDR2 SVGAGI (reference sequence). Unmatched junction bases numbered 9, after V lost 7 bases and J lost 2 bases. Study processing details: Researchers report that nucleated cell counts were estimated from reference gene primer amplification. Clones were sequenced by immunoSEQ multiplex PCR, and TCRdb holds only the in-frame ones, with some missing. V and J calls and clone size are given by that table; D and trimming were obtained from the DNA. The data contain around 100,000 clones, around 87% of them singletons. Sequencing used peripheral blood. The chain carries TRBV6-6 and TRBJ2-2, with 8 bases fitting TRBD1. The TCR was taken from a human donor in a cohort sampled during active COVID-19. CDR3 bases: TGTGCCAGCAAAATAGCCGGGACAGGCAACACCGGGGAGCTGTTTTTT. This translates into CASKIAGTGNTGELFF.